Sequencing of this T cell receptor beta chain was carried out in a study of Graves' ophthalmopathy and Graves' hyperthyroidism. V was pared by 5 bases and J by 5 bases, with 10 bases between. The CDR3 is 12 residues long. CDR1 MNHEY and CDR2 SVGEGT come from the germline V gene. Concerning this clonotype: Antigen unknown.

Study outcomes and limitations: The model achieved 55% to 71% sensitivity and roughly 72% specificity for ophthalmopathy progression. Detected in blood as well were most expanded thyroid clonotypes with frequency above 0.001. Researchers report that a 13-signature model separated ophthalmopathy from stable hyperthyroidism, posting around 86% sensitivity and about 80% specificity.

RNA transcripts were the template, and TCR beta CDR3 regions were amplified from them. HTBI-primed first-round RT-PCR preceded second-round multiplex PCR. TCRdb passed the multiplex PCR reads through MiXCR, listing each CDR3 protein once. The sample has 350,000 to 400,000 distinct CDR3 sequences, about a sixth seen once; the top ten hold 1.6%. This rearrangement joins TRBV6-2 or TRBV6-3 to TRBJ2-7, with D uncertain. Sequenced sample: peripheral blood. The sequence came from a woman between 18 and 29 years old with Graves' ophthalmopathy. The CDR3 DNA reads TGTGCCAGCAGTCACGAATGGAACGAGCAGTACTTC. The encoded protein is CASSHEWNEQYF.